Listed below are T cell receptor beta chains from one sample, sequenced in a study of cytomegalovirus exposure and HLA in healthy donors. Sequencing was performed with immunoSEQ multiplex PCR; in TCRdb, only in-frame clones are kept and a portion is missing. The profile shows 120,000 to 150,000 clones, around three quarters of them singletons. Source material: PBMCs. Receptor source: a man aged 40-49 years in good health and CMV-seronegative. The CDR3 runs from the conserved cysteine through the conserved F or W. A D gene is named only where the DNA matches it firmly. Expanded clones get a size class; other rows say once, few or many, or leave the size out.

size | J | V | D | DNA | CDR3
. | TRBJ2-7 | TRBV18 | TRBD2 | TGTGCCAGCTCACCGGCACTAGCGGGGTATGGGTACGAGCAGTACTTC | CASSPALAGYGYEQYF
. | TRBJ2-3 | TRBV19 | . | TGTGCCAGTAGCGACGGGACAGATACGCAGTATTTT | CASSDGTDTQYF
once | TRBJ2-1 | TRBV14 | . | TGTGCCAGCAGCCAAGAAGGAAGGGGTTACCAGTTCTTC | CASSQEGRGYQFF
. | TRBJ2-5 | TRBV27 | . | TGTGCCAGCAGTTTGGTGGGGGGGCAGGGAGAGACCCAGTACTTC | CASSLVGGQGETQYF
. | TRBJ2-4 | TRBV5-4 | TRBD1 | TGTGCCAGCAGCTTGGGGCCGGGACAGGGGATGAGGATGGCCAAAAACAGTCAGTACTTC | CASSLGPGQGMRMAKNSQYF
. | TRBJ1-5 | TRBV18 | TRBD1 | TGTGCCAGCTCACCACAGACAGGGAACCAGCCCCAGCATTTT | CASSPQTGNQPQHF
. | TRBJ2-5 | TRBV28 | . | TGTGCCAGCAGTTCCCGACTAGTCTTAGAAGAGACCCAGTACTTC | CASSSRLVLEETQYF
. | TRBJ2-7 | TRBV5-4 | . | TGTGCCAGCGTATCAAAGAACGGTTCCTACGAGCAGTACTTC | CASVSKNGSYEQYF
. | TRBJ2-7 | TRBV5-6 | . | TGTGCCAGCAGCGTGAGAGTGGGGGGAAGCTACGAGCAGTACTTC | CASSVRVGGSYEQYF
once | TRBJ2-7 | TRBV7-2 | . | TGTGCCAGCAGCATCAACAGGGTATCCTACGAGCAGTACTTC | CASSINRVSYEQYF
few | TRBJ2-6 | TRBV29-1 | . | TGCAGCGTTGAAACGGGGACTGGGGCCAACGGCCTGACTTTC | CSVETGTGANGLTF